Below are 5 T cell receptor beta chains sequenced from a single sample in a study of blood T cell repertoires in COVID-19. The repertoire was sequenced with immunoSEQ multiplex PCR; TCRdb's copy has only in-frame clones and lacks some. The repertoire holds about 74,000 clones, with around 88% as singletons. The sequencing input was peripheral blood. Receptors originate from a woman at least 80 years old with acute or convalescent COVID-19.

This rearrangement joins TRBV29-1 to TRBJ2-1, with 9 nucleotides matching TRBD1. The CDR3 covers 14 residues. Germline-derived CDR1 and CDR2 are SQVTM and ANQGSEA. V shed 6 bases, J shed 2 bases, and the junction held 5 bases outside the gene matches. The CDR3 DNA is TGCAGCGTCCTCGGGACAGGGACCTACAATGAGCAGTTCTTC. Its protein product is CSVLGTGTYNEQFF.

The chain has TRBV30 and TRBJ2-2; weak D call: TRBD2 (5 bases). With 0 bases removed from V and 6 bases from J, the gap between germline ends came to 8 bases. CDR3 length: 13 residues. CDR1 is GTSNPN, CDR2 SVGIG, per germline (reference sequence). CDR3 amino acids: CAWSVRGSGELFF. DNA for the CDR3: TGTGCCTGGAGTGTACGAGGGTCCGGGGAGCTGTTTTTT.

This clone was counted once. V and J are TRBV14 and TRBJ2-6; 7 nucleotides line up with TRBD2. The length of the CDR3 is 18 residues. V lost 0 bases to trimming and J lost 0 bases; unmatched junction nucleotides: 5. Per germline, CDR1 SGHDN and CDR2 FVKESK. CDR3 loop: CASSQERGGSSGANVLTF. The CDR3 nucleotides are TGTGCCAGCAGCCAAGAGAGGGGCGGGAGCTCTGGGGCCAACGTCCTGACTTTC. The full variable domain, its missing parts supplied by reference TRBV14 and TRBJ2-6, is EAGVTQFPSHSVIEKGQTVTLRCDPISGHDNLYWYRRVMGKEIKFLLHFVKESKQDESGMPNNRFLAERTGGTYSTLKVQPAELEDSGVYFCASSQERGGSSGANVLTFGAGSRLTVL.

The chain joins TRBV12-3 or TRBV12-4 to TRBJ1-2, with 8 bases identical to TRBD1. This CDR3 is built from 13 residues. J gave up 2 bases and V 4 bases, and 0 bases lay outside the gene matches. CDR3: CASSWDRNYGYTF. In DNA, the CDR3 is TGTGCCAGCAGTTGGGACAGGAACTATGGCTACACCTTC.

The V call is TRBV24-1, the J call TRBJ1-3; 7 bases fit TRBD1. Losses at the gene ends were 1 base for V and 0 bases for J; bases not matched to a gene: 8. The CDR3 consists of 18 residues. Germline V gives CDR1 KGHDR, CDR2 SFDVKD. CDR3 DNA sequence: TGTGCCACCAGTGATTTCCGGGACAGTGGGATCTCTGGAAACACCATATATTTT. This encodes CATSDFRDSGISGNTIYF.